This TCR beta chain was sequenced in a study of liver allograft versus peripheral blood T cells. At the level of the study: What was compared were the T cell receptor repertoires in transplanted livers and those in the peripheral blood of recipients.

TCRdb called the reads again in MiXCR, with one record for every CDR3 protein. The sample yields about 8,400 distinct CDR3 sequences, roughly 18% seen once. This clonotype was recorded many times. Between the trimmed V and J ends, which lost 5 bases and 3 bases, there was a span of 10 bases. The CDR3 length is 13 residues. The germline gives CDR1 LNHDA, CDR2 SQIVND (reference sequence). The J gene is TRBJ1-1, the V gene TRBV19; maybe TRBD1 (5 bases). The source of this sequence is a human patient who had a liver transplant. Some T cells here may be from the graft donor. CDR3 bases: TGTGCCAGTAGTTACGGCAGGGACACTGAAGCTTTCTTT. Amino acids: CASSYGRDTEAFF.